The next 30 T cell receptor beta chains were all read from a single sample in a study of blood T cell repertoires in COVID-19 (dated by TCRdb to 2018 to 2020). The library came from the immunoSEQ multiplex PCR assay. The table comes from immuneACCESS by way of TCRdb, which keeps in-frame sequences with V and J called. Part of the clones is missing from these tables; in studies checked, under half for an unresolved V gene and the rest for unknown reasons. The sample table records just over 25,000 clones; roughly 90% of these occur just once. The leading ten clones occupy approximately 7.6% of the sample. The sequenced sample consisted of peripheral blood. The origin of the receptors is a human donor in a cohort sampled during active COVID-19.

V and J are TRBV10-3 and TRBJ2-1; 8 nucleotides match TRBD1. The CDR3 totals 14 residues. Germline V gives CDR1 ENHRY, CDR2 SYGVKD. The V segment lost 4 bases and the J segment 8 bases; nucleotides outside the gene matches: 7. The CDR3 region is CAISASGGGDEQFF. DNA of the CDR3: TGTGCCATCAGTGCTTCAGGGGGCGGCGATGAGCAGTTCTTC.

V usage is TRBV19 and J usage is TRBJ1-1; 8 nucleotides align to TRBD1. CDR3 length: 16 residues. V shed 5 bases, J shed 4 bases, and the junction held 12 bases outside the gene matches. The V gene's germline CDR1 is LNHDA and CDR2 SQIVND (reference sequence). The CDR3 coding sequence is TGTGCCAGTAGTTACCCGACAGGGGTAAGGGTCACTGAAGCTTTCTTT. The encoded protein is CASSYPTGVRVTEAFF. The full variable domain, its missing parts supplied by reference TRBV19 and TRBJ1-1, is DGGITQSPKYLFRKEGQNVTLSCEQNLNHDAMYWYRQDPGQGLRLIYYSQIVNDFQKGDIAEGYSVSREKKESFPLTVTSAQKNPTAFYLCASSYPTGVRVTEAFFGQGTRLTVV.

This clone has just a few counts. The rearrangement uses TRBV7-9 and TRBJ1-2; 8 positions match TRBD1. This CDR3 contains 15 residues. The V gene's germline CDR1 is SEHNR and CDR2 FQNEAQ (reference sequence). V lost 0 bases and J lost 7; bases outside the gene matches: 7. CDR3 in DNA: TGTGCCAGCAGCTTAGCGCTGGCAGGGGGCCTTGGCTACACCTTC. Translating it yields CASSLALAGGLGYTF.

The V gene is TRBV2, the J gene TRBJ1-4, with TRBD1 as a possible D gene (6 bases). The CDR3 runs 14 residues. From germline, CDR1 is SNHLY and CDR2 FYNNEI. Trimming took 5 bases from V and 4 from J, leaving 11 bases between them. CDR3 DNA: TGTGCCAGCAGTCGGACAGACAGTAATGAAAAACTGTTTTTT. Encoded protein: CASSRTDSNEKLFF.

The CDR3 coding sequence is TGTGCCAGCAGTGTGGGGGGTCAGGGATCCTACGAGCAGTACTTC. It translates to CASSVGGQGSYEQYF. The V call is TRBV2, the J call TRBJ2-7, with D possibly being TRBD2 (6 bases). This CDR3 spans 15 amino acids. Trimming shortened V by 4 bases and J by 1 base, and 14 bases separated the two germline ends. Germline V gene lookup returns CDR1 SNHLY and CDR2 FYNNEI.

This clone was seen a few times. This chain joins TRBV6-2 or TRBV6-3 and TRBJ2-7, with D unclear. V gave up 5 bases and J gave up 6 bases, with 11 bases separating them. The CDR3 covers 12 residues. Germline V gives CDR1 MNHEY, CDR2 SVGEGT. CDR3 sequence (DNA): TGTGCCAGCAGTAATCGGGTCCGCGAGCAGTACTTC. Its translation: CASSNRVREQYF.

The V call is TRBV7-2, the J call TRBJ2-1, with TRBD2 matching 12 bases. In germline, CDR1 is SGHTA, CDR2 FQGNSA. CDR3 length equals 15 residues. J was trimmed by 2 bases and V by 4 bases; bases with no gene match: 0. CDR3 DNA sequence: TGTGCCAGCAGCTCTAGCGGGGGGGCCTACAATGAGCAGTTCTTC. Translating gives CASSSSGGAYNEQFF. Supplemented by reference TRBV7-2 and TRBJ2-1, the full variable domain reads GAGVSQSPSNKVTEKGKDVELRCDPISGHTALYWYRQSLGQGLEFLIYFQGNSAPDKSGLPSDRFSAERTGGSVSTLTIQRTQQEDSAVYLCASSSSGGAYNEQFFGPGTRLTVL.

The chain employs TRBV7-2 and TRBJ2-2; 9 bases match TRBD2. CDR1 is SGHTA, CDR2 FQGNSA, per germline. The junction had 13 bases not matched to a gene; V was cut back by 3 bases and J by 11 bases. The CDR3 runs to 16 residues. The CDR3 bases are TGTGCCAGCAGCTTGTGGCTTGTTAGCGGGGGCCGAGAGCTGTTTTTT. Translating gives CASSLWLVSGGRELFF.

This chain joins TRBV4-1 and TRBJ1-4; no clear D. Trimming removed 6 bases at V and 7 bases at J, with 18 bases between. The CDR3 spans 15 residues. Germline V gene lookup returns CDR1 MGHRA and CDR2 YSYEKL. The CDR3 DNA is TGCGCCAGCAGTGGAGGAGAAGGAACCCTTGAAAAACTGTTTTTT. This translates into CASSGGEGTLEKLFF.

This sequence joins TRBV5-1 and TRBJ2-1, with 7 bases identical to TRBD1. This CDR3 is 13 amino acids long. Looked up from germline, CDR1 is SGHRS and CDR2 is YFSETQ. V dropped 3 bases and J dropped 6; count of bases not matched to a gene: 3. CDR3 sequence: CASSSDRVNEQFF. The CDR3 DNA reads as TGCGCCAGCAGCTCCGACAGGGTCAATGAGCAGTTCTTC.

V and J are TRBV5-1 and TRBJ1-2; D remains unclear. CDR1 SGHRS and CDR2 YFSETQ come from the germline V gene. CDR3 size: 14 residues. Deletions cut 6 bases from V and 0 bases from J, with 12 bases between. Here the CDR3 DNA reads TGCGCCAGCACGGAGAACTTAGCTAACTATGGCTACACCTTC. It is translated as CASTENLANYGYTF.

This chain links TRBV28 with TRBJ2-1; the D gene is possibly TRBD2 (6 bases). Germline V gene data show CDR1 as MDHEN and CDR2 as SYDVKM. The CDR3 covers 12 residues. The V end was cut by 9 bases, the J end by 8 bases, with 14 bases between. The CDR3 bases are TGTGCCAGGTCGGGAGATTGCGATGAGCAGTTCTTC. Its protein product is CARSGDCDEQFF. Using reference TRBV28 and TRBJ2-1 for the parts outside the CDR3, the full variable domain is DVKVTQSSRYLVKRTGEKVFLECVQDMDHENMFWYRQDPGLGLRLIYFSYDVKMKEKGDIPEGYSVSREKKERFSLILESASTNQTSMYLCARSGDCDEQFFGPGTRLTVL.

This rearrangement joins TRBV5-6 to TRBJ1-5; D gene uncertain. The germline V gene has CDR1 SGHDT and CDR2 YYEEEE. The CDR3 is 15 amino acids. The V and J ends lost 0 bases and 4 bases respectively, with 11 bases between them. CDR3 in DNA: TGTGCCAGCAGCTTGGCCGGAACAGTAAATCAGCCCCAGCATTTT. It translates to CASSLAGTVNQPQHF.

The CDR3 bases are TGTGCCAGCAGTACTACAAGGACAGGTGTTTCACCCCTCCACTTT. This sequence encodes CASSTTRTGVSPLHF. The chain has TRBV28 and TRBJ1-6, with 7 positions matching TRBD1. Germline CDR1 reads MDHEN; CDR2 reads SYDVKM. V shed 5 bases, J shed 9 bases, and the junction held 10 bases outside the gene matches. CDR3 size: 15 residues. The variable domain in full, with the rest retrieved from reference TRBV28 and TRBJ1-6, is DVKVTQSSRYLVKRTGEKVFLECVQDMDHENMFWYRQDPGLGLRLIYFSYDVKMKEKGDIPEGYSVSREKKERFSLILESASTNQTSMYLCASSTTRTGVSPLHFGNGTRLTVT.

This chain joins TRBV5-1 and TRBJ2-1, with a tentative D call TRBD2 (6 bases). The V end lost 4 bases, the J end lost 5 bases, and 19 bases lay between the germline ends. Germline V gives CDR1 SGHRS, CDR2 YFSETQ. The CDR3 spans 16 residues. CDR3 loop: CASSRSGTLGNNEQFF. The CDR3, as DNA: TGCGCCAGCAGCAGGTCAGGGACTCTCGGGAACAATGAGCAGTTCTTC.

The CDR3 nucleotides are TGTGCTAGTGGCCGGGGGGAGACCCAGTACTTC. This sequence encodes CASGRGETQYF. The chain combines TRBV12-5 with TRBJ2-5; D possibly corresponds to TRBD2 (6 bases). CDR1 and CDR2 from the germline V gene are LGHNT and FRNRAP. The CDR3 length is 11 residues. V was shortened by 6 bases and J by 5 bases, with 7 bases between the two germline ends. The variable domain in full, completed from reference TRBV12-5 and TRBJ2-5, reads DARVTQTPRHKVTEMGQEVTMRCQPILGHNTVFWYRQTMMQGLELLAYFRNRAPLDDSGMPKDRFSAEMPDATLATLKIQPSEPRDSAVYFCASGRGETQYFGPGTRLLVL.

This chain links TRBV5-3 with TRBJ2-4; D might be TRBD2 (6 bases). TRBV5-3 is designated an ORF whose function remains uncertain. This CDR3 region has 13 residues. V gave up 10 bases and J gave up 1 base, with 12 bases separating them. Here the CDR3 DNA reads TGTGCCTCCGCCCTAGCGGCCAAAAACATTCAGTACTTC. Protein product: CASALAAKNIQYF.

The rearrangement links TRBV6-5 to TRBJ1-1; 7 bases map to TRBD1. V lost 6 bases to trimming and J lost 1 base; unmatched junction nucleotides: 5. Germline lookup yields CDR1 MNHEY and CDR2 SVGAGI. The CDR3 loop spans 14 amino acids. CDR3 protein: CASSLEGANTEAFF. DNA of the CDR3: TGTGCCAGCAGCTTGGAGGGGGCGAACACTGAAGCTTTCTTT.

The chain uses TRBV3-1 (or the pseudogene TRBV3-2) and TRBJ1-4; D perhaps matches TRBD1 (5 bases). The CDR3 runs 15 residues. Germline V gives CDR1 LGHDT, CDR2 YNNKEL (reference sequence). The ends were cut back, 1 base at V and 6 bases at J, with 12 bases in the middle. The CDR3 region has the DNA TGTGCCAGCAGCCAAGTCCCCGGGGGACATGAAAAACTGTTTTTT. Residues: CASSQVPGGHEKLFF.

The rearrangement links TRBV18 to TRBJ1-5; a weak D match, TRBD1 (6 bases). Trimming shortened V by 3 bases and J by 2 bases, and 11 bases separated the two germline ends. The V gene's germline CDR1 is KGHSH and CDR2 LQKENI. There are 15 residues in the CDR3. Written as DNA, the CDR3 is TGTGCCAGCTCACCCACAGGGTCGGGCAATCAGCCCCAGCATTTT. It encodes CASSPTGSGNQPQHF.

The chain recombines TRBV27 with TRBJ2-3, with 8 bases matching TRBD2. CDR3 length equals 14 residues. The junction had 7 bases not matched to a gene; V was cut back by 6 bases and J by 5 bases. The germline CDR1 and CDR2 sequences are MNHEY and SMNVEV (reference sequence). The CDR3 bases are TGTGCCAGCAGCCGTAGCGGGAAACTAGATACGCAGTATTTT. Protein sequence: CASSRSGKLDTQYF.

The genes are TRBV19 and TRBJ1-1, with a tentative D call TRBD1 (5 bases). This CDR3 region has 13 residues. Germline assignment: CDR1 LNHDA and CDR2 SQIVND (reference sequence). V shed 3 bases and J shed 5 bases, with 10 bases lying between them. The CDR3 region has the DNA TGTGCCAGTAGTATTCTGGGGGGAACTGAAGCTTTCTTT. It is translated as CASSILGGTEAFF.

The chain is built from TRBV11-2 and TRBJ2-3; D is ambiguous. CDR3 length: 15 residues. Germline V gene lookup returns CDR1 SGHAT and CDR2 FQNNGV. The V end lost 0 bases, the J end lost 4 bases, and 11 bases lay between the germline ends. The DNA of the CDR3 is TGTGCCAGCAGCTTAGAGGAGCGACGGGCAGATACGCAGTATTTT. Its translation is CASSLEERRADTQYF.

The chain links TRBV19 to TRBJ2-1; possibly TRBD2 for D (6 bases). The germline V gene has CDR1 LNHDA and CDR2 SQIVND (reference sequence). This CDR3 has 13 residues. Trimming removed 1 base at V and 10 bases at J, with 11 bases between. In DNA, the CDR3 is TGTGCCAGTAGTATAGGGAGGGGCAGAGAGCAGTTCTTC. Translation: CASSIGRGREQFF.

The V and J genes are TRBV10-3 and TRBJ1-2; 9 bases fit TRBD1. The CDR3 covers 16 residues. The J segment lost 7 bases and the V segment lost 6 bases, leaving 15 bases of the junction unmatched. The V gene's germline CDR1 is ENHRY and CDR2 SYGVKD. CDR3 sequence (DNA): TGTGCCATCAGGGAAACCGGGACAGGGTTTCACCCTGGCTACACCTTC. Translated: CAIRETGTGFHPGYTF.

J is TRBJ2-1 and V is TRBV29-1; 12 nucleotides agree with TRBD2. Germline trimming cut 3 bases from V and 8 bases from J; bases unmatched to any gene: 11. Germline-derived CDR1 and CDR2 are SQVTM and ANQGSEA. There are 16 residues in the CDR3. CDR3 DNA sequence: TGCAGCGTTGAGAGACTAGCGGGAGAGGGATTGGATGAGCAGTTCTTC. Translated, it gives CSVERLAGEGLDEQFF.

The chain links TRBV7-8 to TRBJ2-7; a weak D match, TRBD1 (6 bases). V lost 3 bases to trimming and J lost 1 base, with 10 bases between them. CDR3 length: 14 amino acids. Germline CDR1 reads SGHVS; CDR2 reads FQNEAQ. The CDR3 coding sequence is TGTGCCAGCAGCTTCGGGACATTTTCCTACGAGCAGTACTTC. This encodes CASSFGTFSYEQYF. Looking up the rest from reference TRBV7-8 and TRBJ2-7 gives the full variable domain: GAGVSQSPRYKVAKRGQDVALRCDPISGHVSLFWYQQALGQGPEFLTYFQNEAQLDKSGLPSDRFFAERPEGSVSTLKIQRTQQEDSAVYLCASSFGTFSYEQYFGPGTRLTVT.

This chain joins TRBV7-2 and TRBJ1-1, with D perhaps TRBD1 (5 bases). Per the germline V gene, CDR1 is SGHTA and CDR2 is FQGNSA. The V end lost 1 base, the J end lost 5 bases, and 11 bases lay between the germline ends. The CDR3 contains 14 residues. The CDR3 loop reads CASSLEAGLTEAFF. The DNA of the CDR3 is TGTGCCAGCAGCTTAGAGGCAGGGTTAACTGAAGCTTTCTTT.

This clone was seen a single time. The rearrangement links TRBV21-1 to TRBJ2-7; the table calls TRBD2, which could not be checked here. TRBV21-1 is a documented pseudogene. The CDR3 contains 22 residues. The CDR3 protein is CASSKVGPKFPGLAGSTYEQYF. CDR3 bases: TGTGCCAGCAGCAAAGTGGGGCCCAAATTCCCGGGACTAGCGGGATCCACCTACGAGCAGTACTTC.

This chain connects TRBV29-1 to TRBJ2-7; TRBD1 matches at 7 bases. The junction had 8 bases not matched to a gene; V was cut back by 4 bases and J by 5 bases. The CDR3 is made up of 13 amino acids. Per the germline V gene, CDR1 is SQVTM and CDR2 is ANQGSEA. The CDR3, as DNA: TGCAGCGTTGTCAGGGGGTCTGCGAACGAGCAGTACTTC. It translates to CSVVRGSANEQYF.